This T cell receptor (beta chain) was found in a study of cytomegalovirus exposure and HLA in healthy donors. The donors were part of the validation cohort of 100 to 150 subjects. That cohort was separate from the first cohort, which comprised some 670 subjects. The germline V and J ends were trimmed by 1 base and 0 bases, with 7 bases remaining between them. In germline, CDR1 is MGHRA, CDR2 YSYEKL. The CDR3 is 16 amino acids. To note about this clone: Its matching antigen is unknown.

TCRdb's copy holds only in-frame clones and misses some; the assay was immunoSEQ multiplex PCR. Of hundreds of thousands of clones in the sample, roughly 91% were seen once. Points from the study as a whole: Listed as cytomegalovirus-associated were roughly 180 TCR beta chains. Cytomegalovirus status was reportedly diagnosed by the classifier with high sensitivity and specificity. The TCR clusters that emerged in the first cohort tended, a later analysis found, to co-occur in the roughly 110 validation repertoires.

The material sequenced was PBMCs. This sequence was found in a woman younger than 35 in good health and CMV-seropositive. The chain recombines TRBV4-1 with TRBJ2-6; D remains unclear. CDR3 residues: CASSQVGLSGANVLTF. The CDR3 DNA is TGCGCCAGCAGCCAAGTGGGCCTCTCTGGGGCCAACGTCCTGACTTTC.